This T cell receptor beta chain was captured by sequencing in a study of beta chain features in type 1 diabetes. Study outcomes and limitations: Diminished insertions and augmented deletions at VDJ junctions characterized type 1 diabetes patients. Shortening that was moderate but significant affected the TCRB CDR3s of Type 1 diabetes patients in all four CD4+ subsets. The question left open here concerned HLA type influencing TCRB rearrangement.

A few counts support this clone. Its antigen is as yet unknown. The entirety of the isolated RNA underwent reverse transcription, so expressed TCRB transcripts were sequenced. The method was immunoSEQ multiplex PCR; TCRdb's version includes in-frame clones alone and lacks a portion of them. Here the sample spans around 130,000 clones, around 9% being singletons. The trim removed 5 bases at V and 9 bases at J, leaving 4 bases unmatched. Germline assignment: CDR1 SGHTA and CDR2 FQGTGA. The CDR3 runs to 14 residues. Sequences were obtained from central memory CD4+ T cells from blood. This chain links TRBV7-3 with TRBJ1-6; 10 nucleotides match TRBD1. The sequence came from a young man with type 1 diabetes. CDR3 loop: CASSTGTGVSPLHF. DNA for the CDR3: TGTGCCAGCAGCACCGGGACAGGGGTTTCACCCCTCCACTTT.